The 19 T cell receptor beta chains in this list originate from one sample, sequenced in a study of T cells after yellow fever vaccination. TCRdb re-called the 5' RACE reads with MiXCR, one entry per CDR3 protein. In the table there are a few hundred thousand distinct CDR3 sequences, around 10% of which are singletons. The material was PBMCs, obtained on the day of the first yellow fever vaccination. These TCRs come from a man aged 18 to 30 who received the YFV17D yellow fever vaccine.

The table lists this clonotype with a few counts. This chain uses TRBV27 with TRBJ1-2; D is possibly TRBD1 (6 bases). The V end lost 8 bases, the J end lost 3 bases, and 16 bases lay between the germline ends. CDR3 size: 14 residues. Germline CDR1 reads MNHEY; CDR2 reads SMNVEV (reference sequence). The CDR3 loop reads CASGMGASYYGYTF. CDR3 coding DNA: TGTGCCAGCGGCATGGGGGCCTCGTACTATGGCTACACCTTC.

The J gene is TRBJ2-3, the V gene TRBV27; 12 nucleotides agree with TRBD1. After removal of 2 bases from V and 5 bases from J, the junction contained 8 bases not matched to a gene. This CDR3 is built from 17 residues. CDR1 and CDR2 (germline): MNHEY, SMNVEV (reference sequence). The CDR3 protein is CASSLTPGQGARDTQYF. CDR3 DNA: TGTGCCAGCAGTTTAACCCCGGGACAGGGGGCGCGAGATACGCAGTATTTT.

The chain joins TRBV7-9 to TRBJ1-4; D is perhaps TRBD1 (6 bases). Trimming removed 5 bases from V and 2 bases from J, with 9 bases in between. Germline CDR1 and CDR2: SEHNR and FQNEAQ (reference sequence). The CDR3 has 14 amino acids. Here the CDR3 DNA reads TGTGCCAGCAGCACCCAGGGGACTAATGAAAAACTGTTTTTT. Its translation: CASSTQGTNEKLFF.

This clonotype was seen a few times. CDR3: CASSQFSGNTIYF. In DNA, the CDR3 is TGTGCCAGCAGTCAATTCTCTGGAAACACCATATATTTT. The chain links TRBV7-9 to TRBJ1-3; D not certain. Germline V gene sequence: CDR1 SEHNR, CDR2 FQNEAQ (reference sequence). Deletions cut 6 bases from V and 0 bases from J, with 6 bases between. The CDR3 sequence is 13 residues long.

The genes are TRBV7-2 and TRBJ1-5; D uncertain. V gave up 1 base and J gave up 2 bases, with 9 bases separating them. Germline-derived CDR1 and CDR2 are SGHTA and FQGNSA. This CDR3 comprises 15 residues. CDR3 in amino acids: CASSLDQPGNQPQHF. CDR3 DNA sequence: TGTGCCAGCAGCTTAGACCAGCCAGGCAATCAGCCCCAGCATTTT.

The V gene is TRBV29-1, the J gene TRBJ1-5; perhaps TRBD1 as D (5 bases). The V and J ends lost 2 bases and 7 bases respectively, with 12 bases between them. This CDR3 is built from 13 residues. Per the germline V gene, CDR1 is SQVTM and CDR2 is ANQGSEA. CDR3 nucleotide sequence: TGCAGCGTTGAACAGGGTCCTGGCCAGCCCCAGCATTTT. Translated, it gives CSVEQGPGQPQHF.

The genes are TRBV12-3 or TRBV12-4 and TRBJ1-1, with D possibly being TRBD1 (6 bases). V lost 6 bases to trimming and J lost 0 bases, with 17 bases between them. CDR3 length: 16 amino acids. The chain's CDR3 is CASRLRSGQLNTEAFF. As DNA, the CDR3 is TGTGCCAGCAGACTTAGGAGCGGACAGTTGAACACTGAAGCTTTCTTT.

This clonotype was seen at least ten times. The CDR3: CASKGSVQETQYF. DNA of the CDR3: TGTGCCAGCAAGGGGTCGGTACAAGAGACCCAGTACTTC. V gene TRBV24-1 combines with J gene TRBJ2-5; D possibly corresponds to TRBD1 (5 bases). V was shortened by 11 bases and J by 2 bases, with 14 bases between the two germline ends. Looked up from germline, CDR1 is KGHDR and CDR2 is SFDVKD. The CDR3 is 13 residues long.

The DNA for the CDR3 is TGTGCCAGCAGCGACATACAGCAGCCCGGGGGGCAGTACTTC. Translating gives CASSDIQQPGGQYF. The chain combines TRBV3-1 with TRBJ2-7; D might be TRBD2 (6 bases). The CDR3 spans 14 residues. Deletions cut 5 bases from V and 9 bases from J, with 20 bases between. Germline V gene lookup returns CDR1 LGHDT and CDR2 YNNKEL (reference sequence).

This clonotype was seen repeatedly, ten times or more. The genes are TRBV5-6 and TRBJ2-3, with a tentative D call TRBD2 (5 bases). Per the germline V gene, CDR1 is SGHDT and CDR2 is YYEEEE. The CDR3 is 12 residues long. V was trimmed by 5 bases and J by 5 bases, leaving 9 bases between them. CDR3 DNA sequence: TGTGCCAGCAGGGAGAGCGGAGATACGCAGTATTTT. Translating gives CASRESGDTQYF.

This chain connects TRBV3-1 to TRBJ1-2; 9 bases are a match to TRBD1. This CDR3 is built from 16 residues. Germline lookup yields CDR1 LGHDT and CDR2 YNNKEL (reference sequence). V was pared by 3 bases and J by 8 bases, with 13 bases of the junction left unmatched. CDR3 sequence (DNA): TGTGCCAGCAGCCAGGGGACAGGGACTACCTTAGGCGGCTACACCTTC. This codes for CASSQGTGTTLGGYTF.

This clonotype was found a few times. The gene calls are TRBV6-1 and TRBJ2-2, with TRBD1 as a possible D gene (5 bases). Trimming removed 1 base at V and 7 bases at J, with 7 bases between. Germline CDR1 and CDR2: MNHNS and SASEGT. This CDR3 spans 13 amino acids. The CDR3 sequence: CASSEEGNGELFF. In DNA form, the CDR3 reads TGTGCCAGCAGTGAAGAGGGGAACGGGGAGCTGTTTTTT.

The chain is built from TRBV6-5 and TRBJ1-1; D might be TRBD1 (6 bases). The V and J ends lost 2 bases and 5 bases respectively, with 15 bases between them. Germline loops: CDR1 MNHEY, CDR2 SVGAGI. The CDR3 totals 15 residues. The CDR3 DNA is TGTGCCAGCAGTTACGGGCGGGGGGCAAGGACTGAAGCTTTCTTT. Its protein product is CASSYGRGARTEAFF.

CDR3 nucleotides: TGTGCCAGCAGTCCCGGGGGCCCGGGGGCCCTTATCTACAATGAGCAGTTCTTC. Protein sequence: CASSPGGPGALIYNEQFF. The rearrangement uses TRBV28 and TRBJ2-1; either TRBD1 or TRBD2 may fit D (6 bases each). V lost 5 bases and J lost 3, with 23 bases in between. Per germline, CDR1 MDHEN and CDR2 SYDVKM. The CDR3 has 18 residues.

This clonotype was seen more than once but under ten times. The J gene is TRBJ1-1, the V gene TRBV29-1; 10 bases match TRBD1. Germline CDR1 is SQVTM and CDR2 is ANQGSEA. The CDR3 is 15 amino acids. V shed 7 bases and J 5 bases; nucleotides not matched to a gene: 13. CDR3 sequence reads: CSGPGQGPQRTEAFF. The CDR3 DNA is TGCAGCGGCCCGGGACAGGGGCCCCAGCGGACTGAAGCTTTCTTT.

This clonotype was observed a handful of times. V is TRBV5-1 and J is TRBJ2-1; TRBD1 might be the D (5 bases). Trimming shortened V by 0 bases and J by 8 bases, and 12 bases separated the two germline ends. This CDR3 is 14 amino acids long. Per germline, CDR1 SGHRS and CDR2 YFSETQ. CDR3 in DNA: TGCGCCAGCAGCTTGGATCAGGGTGCGGATGAGCAGTTCTTC. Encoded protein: CASSLDQGADEQFF.

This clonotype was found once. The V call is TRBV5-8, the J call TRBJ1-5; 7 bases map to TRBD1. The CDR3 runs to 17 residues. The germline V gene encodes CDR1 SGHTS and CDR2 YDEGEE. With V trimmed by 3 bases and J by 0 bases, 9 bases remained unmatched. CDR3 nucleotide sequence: TGTGCCAGCAGCTCGGGGACAGACAGCTATAGCAATCAGCCCCAGCATTTT. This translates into CASSSGTDSYSNQPQHF.

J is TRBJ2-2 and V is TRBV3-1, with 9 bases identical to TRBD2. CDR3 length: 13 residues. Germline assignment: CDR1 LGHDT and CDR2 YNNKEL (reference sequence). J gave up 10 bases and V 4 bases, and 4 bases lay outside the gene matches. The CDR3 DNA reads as TGTGCCAGCAGCCTCGCGGGGGGGCTGGAGCTGTTTTTT. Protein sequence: CASSLAGGLELFF.

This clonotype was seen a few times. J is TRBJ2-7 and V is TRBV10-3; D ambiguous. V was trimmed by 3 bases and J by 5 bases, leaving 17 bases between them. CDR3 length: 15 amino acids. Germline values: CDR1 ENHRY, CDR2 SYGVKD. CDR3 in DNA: TGTGCCATCAGTGACAGACCCCCCGGATTGGACGAGCAGTACTTC. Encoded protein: CAISDRPPGLDEQYF.